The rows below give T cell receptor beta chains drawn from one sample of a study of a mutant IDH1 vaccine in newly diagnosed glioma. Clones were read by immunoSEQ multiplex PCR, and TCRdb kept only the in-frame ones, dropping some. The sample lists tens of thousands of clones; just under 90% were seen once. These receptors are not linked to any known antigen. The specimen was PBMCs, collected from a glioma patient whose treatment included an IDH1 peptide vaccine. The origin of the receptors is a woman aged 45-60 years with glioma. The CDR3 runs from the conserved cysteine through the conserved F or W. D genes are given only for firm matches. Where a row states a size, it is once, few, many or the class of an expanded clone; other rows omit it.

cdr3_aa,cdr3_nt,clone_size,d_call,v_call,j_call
CAWSLHEQFF,TGTGCCTGGAGTCTCCATGAGCAGTTCTTC,NA,NA,TRBV30,TRBJ2-1
CASEGHSTYEQYF,TGTGCCAGCGAGGGGCACTCAACCTACGAGCAGTACTTC,NA,NA,TRBV2,TRBJ2-7
CATGLTSETQYF,TGTGCCACCGGTCTGACGTCGGAGACCCAGTACTTC,NA,NA,TRBV15,TRBJ2-5
CASSLPQGKGEQYF,TGTGCCAGCAGCTTGCCCCAGGGGAAAGGCGAGCAGTACTTC,NA,NA,TRBV5-6,TRBJ2-7
CASSFSGALVYGYTF,TGTGCCAGCAGCTTCTCCGGGGCCCTAGTCTATGGCTACACCTTC,NA,NA,TRBV7-2,TRBJ1-2
CASSGTRDGYNEQFF,TGTGCCAGCAGTGGGACTAGAGACGGCTACAATGAGCAGTTCTTC,NA,TRBD2,TRBV28,TRBJ2-1
CASSDRDSHAF,TGTGCCAGCAGCGACCGGGACAGCCACGCCTTC,NA,TRBD1,TRBV7-6,TRBJ1-2
CASKRLKGSGKGETQYF,TGTGCCAGCAAACGACTAAAGGGAAGCGGGAAGGGGGAGACCCAGTACTTC,once,TRBD2,TRBV7-8,TRBJ2-5
CASTMTLGGQLQYSNQPQHF,TGTGCCAGTACCATGACCTTGGGGGGCCAACTACAATATAGCAATCAGCCCCAGCATTTT,NA,NA,TRBV19,TRBJ1-5
CASRGGGFNEQYF,TGTGCCAGCAGGGGAGGGGGCTTCAACGAGCAGTACTTC,NA,NA,TRBV6-1,TRBJ2-7
CATGDRENEQYF,TGTGCCACTGGGGACAGGGAAAACGAGCAGTACTTC,NA,TRBD1,TRBV7-9,TRBJ2-7
CASSSQLEYNEQFF,TGTGCCAGCAGTTCCCAACTAGAATACAATGAGCAGTTCTTC,NA,NA,TRBV6-5,TRBJ2-1
CAIKGGGSYNEQFF,TGTGCCATCAAGGGCGGGGGCTCCTACAATGAGCAGTTCTTC,NA,TRBD2,TRBV10-3,TRBJ2-1
CASSYLAAYNEQFF,TGTGCCAGCAGTTACTTGGCTGCCTACAATGAGCAGTTCTTC,NA,NA,TRBV6-6,TRBJ2-1
CASSPGLAGAHEQFF,TGTGCTAGCAGCCCCGGACTAGCGGGAGCGCATGAGCAGTTCTTC,NA,TRBD2,TRBV7-7,TRBJ2-1
CASRVADTDTQYF,TGCGCCAGCAGAGTAGCGGACACAGATACGCAGTATTTT,NA,NA,TRBV10-2,TRBJ2-3
CASSQVSGMNTEAFF,TGTGCCAGCTCACAAGTATCGGGTATGAACACTGAAGCTTTCTTT,NA,NA,TRBV18,TRBJ1-1
CASSYGGRPQYEQYF,TGTGCCAGCAGTTACGGGGGGAGGCCCCAGTACGAGCAGTACTTC,NA,NA,TRBV6-5,TRBJ2-7
CASSYSGTGELFF,TGTGCCAGCAGTTACTCAGGGACCGGGGAGCTGTTTTTT,once,NA,TRBV6-6,TRBJ2-2
CASFLNTEAFF,TGTGCCAGTTTCCTGAACACTGAAGCTTTCTTT,NA,NA,TRBV6-5,TRBJ1-1
CASSSRSPLHF,TGTGCCAGCAGTTCGCGGTCACCCCTCCACTTT,NA,NA,TRBV6-6,TRBJ1-6
CASSLERLAGIEQFF,TGTGCCAGCAGCTTAGAGCGACTAGCGGGTATTGAGCAGTTCTTC,NA,TRBD2,TRBV11-2,TRBJ2-1
CASSQDRGGDSNTEAFF,TGCGCCAGCAGCCAAGATCGTGGGGGGGACTCGAACACTGAAGCTTTCTTT,NA,NA,TRBV4-1,TRBJ1-1
CASGASYTEAFF,TGTGCCAGCGGAGCATCCTACACTGAAGCTTTCTTT,NA,NA,TRBV6-1,TRBJ1-1
CAWSWDTEAFF,TGTGCCTGGAGTTGGGATACTGAAGCTTTCTTT,few,NA,TRBV30,TRBJ1-1
CASSRPTGNPRYSNQPQHF,TGTGCCAGCAGCAGACCGACAGGTAACCCCAGGTATAGCAATCAGCCCCAGCATTTT,few,NA,TRBV7-9,TRBJ1-5
CASSSIRWDRSYEQYF,TGTGCCAGCAGCTCAATTAGATGGGACAGGTCCTACGAGCAGTACTTC,NA,TRBD1,TRBV11-2,TRBJ2-7
CASSPQTNEKLFF,TGTGCCAGCTCCCCTCAAACTAATGAAAAACTGTTTTTT,NA,NA,TRBV18,TRBJ1-4
CASSQALAGWSCGYEQYF,TGCGCCAGCAGTCAAGCCCTAGCGGGTTGGTCGTGTGGCTACGAGCAGTACTTC,NA,TRBD2,TRBV23-1,TRBJ2-7